One TCR beta chain is described in this entry. The antigen is unknown. The record originates from a study of blood T cells in healthy people across ages. Next came a second PCR, run for about 7 to 12 cycles, which used a sample-barcoded 5' primer along with a J-beta primer mix. Each CDR3 protein is one row after TCRdb ran MiXCR on the 5' RACE reads. The sample shows hundreds of thousands of distinct CDR3 sequences, around three fifths of them seen only once. Broader study findings: Conclusively comparing naive with antigen-experienced cells was impossible with unsorted PBMCs.

The origin of this receptor is a man aged 35-49 years in good health. The sample comprised blood.

Here the CDR3 reads CSVEKRDGYTF. CDR3 in DNA: TGCAGCGTTGAAAAAAGGGATGGCTACACCTTC. The chain joins TRBV29-1 to TRBJ1-2; D is ambiguous. CDR1 SQVTM and CDR2 ANQGSEA come from the germline V gene. Deletions cut 2 bases from V and 6 bases from J, with 7 bases between. The CDR3 consists of 11 residues.